The present T cell receptor (beta chain) was sequenced within a study of blood T cell repertoires in COVID-19. V was shortened by 7 bases and J by 0 bases, with 13 bases between the two germline ends. The CDR3 is made up of 15 amino acids. The V gene's germline CDR1 is LNHDA and CDR2 SQIVND (reference sequence). TCRdb keeps only in-frame clones here, not all; method: immunoSEQ multiplex PCR. Of about 250,000 clones listed, 86% are singletons. The specimen sequenced was peripheral blood. This TCR derives from a woman of 80 years or more with COVID-19, enrolled during active disease. The chain combines TRBV19 with TRBJ1-3, with D possibly TRBD1 on 5 matching bases. The CDR3 DNA follows: TGTGCCAGTATTTCAACAGGACGCTCTGGAAACACCATATATTTT. Amino acids: CASISTGRSGNTIYF.